The 7 T cell receptor beta chains reported below all come from one sample, sequenced in a study of CD8+CD57+ T cells in acquired aplastic anemia. TCR beta VDJ combinations and CDR3 sequences were profiled from genomic DNA. A single record per CDR3 protein comes from TCRdb applying MiXCR to the reads. This sample has 180,000 or so distinct CDR3 sequences, with roughly 63% found just once. Flow cytometry had shown expanded CD8+CD57+ cells in the patients chosen for sequencing. The material sequenced was sorted CD4+, CD8+, or CD8+CD57+ T cells (not recorded which) from PBMCs. Source of these receptors: a human donor with aplastic anemia.

The J gene is TRBJ1-3, the V gene TRBV19; D remains ambiguous. Trimming shortened V by 7 bases and J by 4 bases, and 8 bases separated the two germline ends. The CDR3 runs 12 residues. Germline CDR1 LNHDA, CDR2 SQIVND (reference sequence). The CDR3, as DNA: TGTGCCAGTACCTCCTACGGAAACACCATATATTTT. This codes for CASTSYGNTIYF.

This clonotype occurred many times. V and J are TRBV11-2 and TRBJ2-7; 10 positions match TRBD1. The V gene end was trimmed by 5 bases and the J gene end by 2 bases; junction bases not matched to a gene: 6. Germline V gives CDR1 SGHAT, CDR2 FQNNGV. This CDR3 comprises 15 residues. CDR3 sequence reads: CASSPRQGAAYEQYF. CDR3 coding DNA: TGTGCCAGCAGCCCCCGACAGGGGGCAGCCTACGAGCAGTACTTC. Supplemented by reference TRBV11-2 and TRBJ2-7, the full variable domain reads EAGVAQSPRYKIIEKRQSVAFWCNPISGHATLYWYQQILGQGPKLLIQFQNNGVVDDSQLPKDRFSAERLKGVDSTLKIQPAKLEDSAVYLCASSPRQGAAYEQYFGPGTRLTVT.

This clonotype was counted many times. The V call is TRBV6-2 or TRBV6-3, the J call TRBJ2-7; D ambiguous. The CDR3 is 12 residues long. Germline V gives CDR1 MNHEY, CDR2 SVGEGT. The V end was cut by 5 bases, the J end by 4 bases, with 9 bases between. The CDR3 bases are TGTGCCAGCAGTCCCGACGGATACGAGCAGTACTTC. This sequence encodes CASSPDGYEQYF.

Remarks on this clonotype: Its ends do not fully match the called genes, so a read error is possible. The CDR3 spells CASSDTGAYEQYF. The CDR3 region has the DNA TGCGCCAGCAGTGATACAGGAGCCTACGAGCAGTACTTC. V is TRBV9 and J is TRBJ2-7, with D possibly TRBD1 on 5 matching bases. This CDR3 contains 13 residues. CDR1 and CDR2 from the germline V gene are SGDLS and YYNGEE.

The table lists this clonotype with many counts. The chain has TRBV6-1 and TRBJ1-3; maybe TRBD1 (6 bases). Germline V lookup: CDR1 MNHNS, CDR2 SASEGT. Trimming shortened V by 4 bases and J by 0 bases, and 13 bases separated the two germline ends. The CDR3 totals 16 residues. As DNA, the CDR3 is TGTGCCAGCAGTGTTGGACAGCTCGACTCTGGAAACACCATATATTTT. Protein product: CASSVGQLDSGNTIYF.

The chain combines TRBV7-8 with TRBJ1-6; no firm D call. The CDR3 contains 16 residues. Germline loops: CDR1 SGHVS, CDR2 FQNEAQ. Trimming left V 3 bases short and J 0 bases short, with 9 bases between. CDR3 sequence reads: CASSFQLSSYNSPLHF. The DNA of the CDR3 is TGTGCCAGCAGCTTCCAGCTTAGCTCCTATAATTCACCCCTCCACTTT.

Regarding this clonotype: Mismatch with germline at one junction end may stem from a read error. This chain links TRBV7-9 with TRBJ1-1, with a possible D match to TRBD1 (6 bases). Germline assignment: CDR1 SEHNR and CDR2 FQNEAQ (reference sequence). The CDR3 runs to 14 residues. Here the CDR3 reads CDSSLGQQNTEAFF. The CDR3 bases are TGCGACAGCAGCTTAGGACAGCAAAACACTGAAGCTTTCTTT.